The rows below give T cell receptor beta chains drawn from one sample of a study of T-cell memory formation after mild COVID-19. TCRdb analysed the 5' RACE reads with MiXCR anew, one entry per CDR3 protein. The data contain about 57,000 distinct CDR3 sequences, 12% of them singletons. Specimen: PBMCs or a T cell subset sorted from them (not recorded which). Every receptor here comes from a man between 18 and 35 years old who had mild COVID-19 (a few samples of this study predate the infection). Cell type and time point are not known. Each CDR3 is given with its conserved first and last residue. A D gene is named only where the DNA matches it firmly. Where a row states a size, it is once, few, many or the class of an expanded clone; other rows omit it.

>TRBJ1-6|.|TRBV9|few
CASSVRGNNSPLHF
TGTGCCAGCAGCGTCCGGGGCAATAATTCACCCCTCCACTTT
>TRBJ2-7|.|TRBV12-3/TRBV12-4|many
CASSRGHEQYF
TGTGCCAGCAGCAGGGGTCACGAGCAGTACTTC
>TRBJ2-7|.|TRBV7-2|many
CASSHDQGWAGEQYF
TGTGCCAGCAGCCATGACCAGGGATGGGCGGGCGAGCAGTACTTC
>TRBJ1-2|.|TRBV4-3|few
CASSQDLFQGRSIYGYTF
TGCGCCAGCAGCCAAGATTTATTTCAGGGACGCTCGATCTATGGCTACACCTTC
>TRBJ1-1|.|TRBV7-2|.
CASSTDMNTEAFF
TGTGCCAGCAGCACGGACATGAACACTGAAGCTTTCTTT
>TRBJ1-2|.|TRBV7-8|few
CASSPTEANYGYTF
TGTGCCAGCAGCCCGACAGAAGCTAACTATGGCTACACCTTC
>TRBJ2-6|.|TRBV28|few
CASSFRGRLDVLTF
TGTGCCAGCAGTTTTCGCGGCAGGCTGGACGTCCTGACTTTC
>TRBJ2-2|TRBD1|TRBV6-5|many
CASRLPDRDTGELFF
TGTGCCAGCAGACTCCCGGACAGGGACACCGGGGAGCTGTTTTTT
>TRBJ1-5|.|TRBV7-2|many
CASSLDGPSIGPQHF
TGTGCCAGCAGCTTAGATGGACCCTCGATTGGGCCCCAGCATTTT
>TRBJ1-1|.|TRBV7-2|few
CASSFGSPNTEAFF
TGTGCCAGCAGCTTTGGAAGCCCGAACACTGAAGCTTTCTTT
>TRBJ1-1|.|TRBV20-1|few
CSARGGEGSLVAFF
TGCAGTGCTAGGGGGGGTGAGGGCTCCCTAGTAGCTTTCTTT
>TRBJ2-1|TRBD2|TRBV12-3/TRBV12-4|.
CASSYPFGAGDLNEQFF
TGTGCCAGCAGTTACCCCTTTGGAGCGGGGGACTTAAATGAGCAGTTCTTC
>TRBJ1-1|TRBD1|TRBV18|.
CASSLKTGGDEAFF
TGTGCCAGCTCACTAAAGACAGGGGGGGATGAAGCTTTCTTT
>TRBJ2-3|.|TRBV4-1|.
CASSQVPGPTGLDTQYF
TGCGCCAGCAGCCAAGTCCCTGGGCCCACGGGCCTAGATACGCAGTATTTT
>TRBJ1-1|TRBD1|TRBV7-9|few
CASSLARGQLKIMNTEAFF
TGTGCCAGCAGCTTAGCGAGGGGGCAGCTGAAAATAATGAACACTGAAGCTTTCTTT
>TRBJ2-2|TRBD1|TRBV2|.
CASSRTGTNTGELFF
TGTGCCAGCAGCAGGACAGGGACGAACACCGGGGAGCTGTTTTTT
>TRBJ1-2|.|TRBV9|.
CASSVAKGDYGYTF
TGTGCCAGCAGCGTAGCAAAGGGAGACTATGGCTACACCTTC
>TRBJ2-7|TRBD1|TRBV5-1|many
CASTDRGAYEQYF
TGCGCCAGCACAGACAGGGGTGCCTACGAGCAGTACTTC
>TRBJ1-1|.|TRBV30|.
CALGLYTEAFF
TGTGCCTTAGGACTTTACACTGAAGCTTTCTTT
>TRBJ2-1|.|TRBV7-3|many
CASSLAGASNNEQFF
TGTGCCAGCAGCTTAGCGGGGGCGTCCAACAATGAGCAGTTCTTC